The T cell receptor (beta chain) under discussion was sequenced for a study of blood T cell repertoires in COVID-19. Study information: Some COVID-19 samples were acute and others convalescent; all came from the United States, Italy and Spain. In each case, the material was cDNA or gDNA derived from T cells, B-cell-depleted T cells, or PBMCs.

In the source study's methods: Using reference gene primer amplification, nucleated cell counts were estimated. Clones were sequenced by immunoSEQ multiplex PCR, and TCRdb holds only the in-frame ones, with some missing. The V and J calls and the clone size are those of that table, but D and trimming were determined from the DNA. Of about 200,000 clones in the sample, roughly 88% were seen once. This clone was seen only once. This CDR3 is built from 20 residues. The genes are TRBV21-1 and TRBJ1-2; the table's D call TRBD1 went unverified against the DNA. TRBV21-1 is classified as a pseudogene. Material for sequencing was peripheral blood. This TCR was recovered from a human donor in a cohort sampled during active COVID-19. This chain's CDR3 is CASSISPISRRDRDNYGYTF. The CDR3 nucleotides are TGTGCCAGCAGCATCAGCCCTATATCCCGTCGGGACAGGGATAACTATGGCTACACCTTC.